The 18 T cell receptor beta chains below all came from one sample that was sequenced in a study of Ad26.COV2.S vaccination and SARS-CoV-2 variants. Treatment meaning: some 20 received Ad26.COV2.S at low or high dose, single or two shots; 5 received placebo; per-sample allocation not given. Sample collection was performed on day 63 after the first vaccine or placebo injection. Libraries were prepared by immunoSEQ multiplex PCR; TCRdb keeps only in-frame clonotypes and omits some of them. The table lists about 280,000 clones, around 87% of them singletons. The material sequenced was peripheral blood, taken in a trial of Ad26.COV2.S vaccine versus placebo. Every receptor here comes from a person aged 18 to 59 who received the Ad26.COV2.S COVID-19 vaccine or a placebo.

The rearrangement links TRBV7-9 to TRBJ1-1; D is unclear. The CDR3 extends over 16 amino acids. V lost 2 bases and J 1 base, leaving 14 bases between the germline ends. Germline lookup yields CDR1 SEHNR and CDR2 FQNEAQ (reference sequence). DNA for the CDR3: TGTGCCAGCAGCTTAAAGGCGGGTCTGGAGAACACTGAAGCTTTCTTT. Encoded protein: CASSLKAGLENTEAFF.

The chain couples TRBV7-2 to TRBJ1-5, with TRBD1 matching over 10 bases. V lost 5 bases to trimming and J lost 2 bases; unmatched junction nucleotides: 3. The CDR3 consists of 15 residues. Looked up from germline, CDR1 is SGHTA and CDR2 is FQGNSA. CDR3 loop: CASSDGTGGNQPQHF. The CDR3 coding sequence is TGTGCCAGCAGCGACGGGACAGGGGGCAATCAGCCCCAGCATTTT.

V usage is TRBV5-1 and J usage is TRBJ2-1; 10 nucleotides match TRBD1. The germline V gene has CDR1 SGHRS and CDR2 YFSETQ. The CDR3 runs 13 residues. The V gene end was trimmed by 3 bases and the J gene end by 6 bases; junction bases not matched to a gene: 0. The CDR3 protein is CASSWDRGNEQFF. In DNA, the CDR3 is TGCGCCAGCAGCTGGGACAGGGGCAATGAGCAGTTCTTC.

V and J are TRBV23-1 and TRBJ1-5; tentative D call: TRBD1 (5 bases). Being an ORF, TRBV23-1 has a function that is uncertain. The CDR3 is 17 amino acids. V lost 3 bases and J lost 4, with 19 bases in between. CDR3 sequence (DNA): TGCGCCAGCAGTCACAGAATCCCTGAGGGGTGGAATCAGCCCCAGCATTTT. Translation: CASSHRIPEGWNQPQHF.

Regarding this clone: Other DNA sequences in this sample translate to the same CDR3. This chain's CDR3 is CASSPDTGELFF. CDR3 bases: TGTGCCAGCTCACCAGATACCGGGGAGCTGTTTTTT. The chain employs TRBV18 and TRBJ2-2; D remains unclear. Trimming cost V 2 bases and J 5 bases, with 3 bases left between them. Germline V gene sequence: CDR1 KGHSH, CDR2 LQKENI. There are 12 residues in the CDR3.

The chain recombines TRBV30 with TRBJ1-1; D gene ambiguous. Trimming left V 4 bases short and J 0 bases short, with 15 bases between. CDR3 length: 15 amino acids. CDR1 GTSNPN and CDR2 SVGIG come from the germline V gene (reference sequence). CDR3 in amino acids: CAWKIGNTMNTEAFF. DNA for the CDR3: TGTGCCTGGAAAATCGGCAATACAATGAACACTGAAGCTTTCTTT.

The chain couples TRBV3-1 (or the pseudogene TRBV3-2) to TRBJ2-5; D may be TRBD2 (5 bases). The V gene's germline CDR1 is LGHDT and CDR2 YNNKEL (reference sequence). This CDR3 has 12 residues. The V end lost 4 bases, the J end lost 5 bases, and 8 bases lay between the germline ends. The CDR3 reads CASSPIAETQYF. In nucleotides, the CDR3 is TGTGCCAGCAGCCCCATAGCGGAGACCCAGTACTTC.

In this sample, this clone turned up once. The V gene is TRBV30, the J gene TRBJ2-4, with 7 bases matching TRBD2. The CDR3 has 13 residues. J gave up 6 bases and V 4 bases, and 6 bases lay outside the gene matches. The germline V gene has CDR1 GTSNPN and CDR2 SVGIG (reference sequence). The CDR3 protein is CAWKVGGGNIQYF. DNA of the CDR3: TGTGCCTGGAAGGTCGGCGGGGGAAACATTCAGTACTTC.

Concerning this clone itself: At the DNA level, this CDR3 is encoded by other sequences in the same sample as well. The CDR3 DNA reads as TGTGCCAGCAGTCCCGGGGGGGCACGGGAGCAGTACTTC. As protein: CASSPGGAREQYF. V is TRBV7-2 and J is TRBJ2-7; 8 bases are a match to TRBD2. The V gene end was trimmed by 6 bases and the J gene end by 7 bases; junction bases not matched to a gene: 8. Germline V gene data show CDR1 as SGHTA and CDR2 as FQGNSA. The CDR3 consists of 13 residues.

V is TRBV19 and J is TRBJ1-5; D is unresolved. This CDR3 region has 13 residues. The V gene's germline CDR1 is LNHDA and CDR2 SQIVND (reference sequence). V was shortened by 0 bases and J by 5 bases, with 5 bases between the two germline ends. The DNA of the CDR3 is TGTGCCAGTAGTATAGAGGATGATCAGCCCCAGCATTTT. This encodes CASSIEDDQPQHF.

The J gene is TRBJ2-5, the V gene TRBV30; 15 nucleotides agree with TRBD2. Germline V CDR1 and CDR2: GTSNPN, SVGIG (reference sequence). The CDR3 contains 17 residues. Trimming at V came to 3 bases and at J to 4 bases, leaving 9 bases not matched to a gene. The CDR3 spells CAWSQIGLAGGRETQYF. CDR3 bases: TGTGCCTGGAGCCAGATCGGACTAGCGGGGGGGCGAGAGACCCAGTACTTC.

The chain links TRBV4-1 to TRBJ1-3; no clear D gene. Germline lookup yields CDR1 MGHRA and CDR2 YSYEKL. This CDR3 comprises 17 residues. Trimming removed 0 bases at V and 0 bases at J, with 12 bases between. CDR3 amino acids: CASSQDLRRSSGNTIYF. For the CDR3, the DNA is TGCGCCAGCAGCCAAGATTTACGCAGAAGCTCTGGAAACACCATATATTTT.

The chain links TRBV5-1 to TRBJ2-1; no clear D. Per germline, CDR1 SGHRS and CDR2 YFSETQ. V was clipped by 4 bases and J by 9 bases, with 14 bases between them. The CDR3 runs 13 residues. The CDR3 DNA reads TGCGCCAGCAGCACTCAGACGGAGAGTGAGCAGTTCTTC. Its translation is CASSTQTESEQFF.

The chain recombines TRBV6-5 with TRBJ1-5; a weak D match, TRBD1 (5 bases). The CDR3 has 15 amino acids. Trimming removed 7 bases from V and 3 bases from J, with 16 bases in between. In germline, CDR1 is MNHEY, CDR2 SVGAGI. The CDR3 nucleotides are TGTGCCAGCATCCCCCCGACAGAACTCAATCAGCCCCAGCATTTT. Its translation: CASIPPTELNQPQHF.

The rearrangement joins TRBV7-2 to TRBJ2-1; D unclear. Germline CDR1 is SGHTA and CDR2 is FQGNSA. The V and J ends lost 3 bases and 4 bases respectively, with 7 bases between them. The CDR3 is made up of 13 amino acids. The CDR3 loop reads CASSLARYNEQFF. DNA for the CDR3: TGTGCCAGCAGCTTGGCGAGATACAATGAGCAGTTCTTC.

J is TRBJ2-2 and V is TRBV5-1; D remains unclear. The germline V and J ends were trimmed by 4 bases and 3 bases, with 10 bases remaining between them. The CDR3 extends over 14 amino acids. Germline CDR1 is SGHRS and CDR2 is YFSETQ. CDR3 amino acids: CASSLDAYTGELFF. CDR3 DNA: TGCGCCAGCAGCCTTGACGCTTACACCGGGGAGCTGTTTTTT. Based on the CDR3 plus reference TRBV5-1 and TRBJ2-2, the full variable domain is KAGVTQTPRYLIKTRGQQVTLSCSPISGHRSVSWYQQTPGQGLQFLFEYFSETQRNKGNFPGRFSGRQFSNSRSEMNVSTLELGDSALYLCASSLDAYTGELFFGEGSRLTVL.

V and J are TRBV27 and TRBJ1-1; D is possibly TRBD1 (5 bases). Germline CDR1 reads MNHEY; CDR2 reads SMNVEV (reference sequence). The V and J ends lost 2 bases and 0 bases respectively, with 13 bases between them. CDR3 length: 16 amino acids. CDR3 protein: CASSLRAVDMNTEAFF. CDR3 DNA sequence: TGTGCCAGCAGTTTACGGGCGGTGGACATGAACACTGAAGCTTTCTTT.

The chain joins TRBV13 to TRBJ2-7; D possibly corresponds to TRBD1 (6 bases). The CDR3 length is 14 residues. Trimming shortened V by 4 bases and J by 2 bases, and 12 bases separated the two germline ends. Germline V gene data show CDR1 as PRHDT and CDR2 as FYEKMQ (reference sequence). CDR3 bases: TGTGCCAGCAGCTCATCAGGGGATACCTACGAGCAGTACTTC. It yields the protein CASSSSGDTYEQYF.